This TCR beta chain was sequenced in a study of monozygotic twins with inflammatory bowel disease. Germline lookup yields CDR1 SGHRS and CDR2 YFSETQ. The CDR3 runs 14 residues. TCRdb re-called the 5' RACE reads and shows each CDR3 protein once, DNA omitted. The table for this sample gives approximately 390,000 distinct CDR3 sequences. The chain couples TRBV5-1 to TRBJ1-2. This TCR was sampled from a human donor with ulcerative colitis or Crohn's disease, or a healthy co-twin of an affected twin (not recorded which). The sequenced sample was blood. The CDR3 protein is CASSHSREDYGYTF.